This TCR beta chain comes out of a study of blood T cell repertoires in COVID-19. Study background: The analysed material was cDNA or gDNA that came from T cells, B-cell-depleted T cells, or PBMCs.

Data came from immunoSEQ multiplex PCR; TCRdb stores just in-frame clones and leaves some out. Of some 340,000 clones in the sample, over 90% are singletons; the top ten hold less than 4%. The junction had 5 bases not matched to a gene; V was cut back by 3 bases and J by 4 bases. This CDR3 has 15 residues. Germline CDR1 reads MGHDK; CDR2 reads SYGVNS. The sequenced material came from PBMCs or T cells enriched from blood (not recorded which). The chain is built from TRBV25-1 and TRBJ1-5, with 8 nucleotides matching TRBD1. This clonotype was obtained from a woman in her 30s who had been exposed to COVID-19. CDR3 loop: CASSEDRALNQPQHF. The CDR3 DNA reads TGTGCCAGCAGTGAGGACAGGGCCCTTAATCAGCCCCAGCATTTT.